These 5 T cell receptor beta chains share one sample of origin, sequenced in a study of T cells after yellow fever vaccination. Each CDR3 protein is one row after TCRdb ran MiXCR on the 5' RACE reads. The table has 250,000 to 400,000 distinct CDR3 sequences, around 4.4% seen once. The sequences come from PBMCs, collected 15 days after the yellow fever booster vaccination. These receptor sequences come from a man aged 18 to 30 who received the YFV17D yellow fever vaccine.

This clonotype was recorded at least ten times. V usage is TRBV4-2 and J usage is TRBJ2-2; 7 bases line up with TRBD1. CDR1 and CDR2 from the germline V gene are LGHNA and YNFKEQ. With 3 bases clipped from V and 2 bases from J, the junction kept 12 bases outside the gene matches. The CDR3 totals 18 residues. The CDR3 spells CASSHRTGDLANTGELFF. The CDR3 DNA follows: TGTGCCAGCAGCCACCGCACAGGGGACCTAGCAAACACCGGGGAGCTGTTTTTT.

This clonotype appeared many times. The chain uses TRBV20-1 and TRBJ2-1, with D unclear. The CDR3 is 15 residues long. Trimming shortened V by 1 base and J by 0 bases, and 10 bases separated the two germline ends. Germline CDR1 and CDR2: DFQATT and SNEGSKA (reference sequence). The DNA for the CDR3 is TGCAGTGCTAGAGGTTCTATCCACTCCTACAATGAGCAGTTCTTC. Amino acids: CSARGSIHSYNEQFF.

The genes are TRBV5-1 and TRBJ1-6, with D maybe TRBD1 (6 bases). Germline CDR1 reads SGHRS; CDR2 reads YFSETQ. The CDR3 consists of 14 residues. V lost 4 bases to trimming and J lost 5 bases, with 10 bases between them. CDR3 sequence (DNA): TGCGCCAGCAGCAAGGACAGTGATAATTCACCCCTCCACTTT. It codes for CASSKDSDNSPLHF.

This clonotype was detected many times. The chain links TRBV7-9 to TRBJ2-5; tentatively, D is TRBD2 (6 bases). This CDR3 comprises 13 residues. V was shortened by 3 bases and J by 3 bases, with 8 bases between the two germline ends. CDR1 SEHNR and CDR2 FQNEAQ come from the germline V gene (reference sequence). CDR3 nucleotides: TGTGCCAGCAGCTTGTGGGGGGAAGAGACCCAGTACTTC. As protein: CASSLWGEETQYF.

This clonotype was counted only a few times. V gene TRBV5-1 combines with J gene TRBJ2-7; 10 positions agree with TRBD1. The junction had 10 bases not matched to a gene; V was cut back by 4 bases and J by 6 bases. There are 15 residues in the CDR3. CDR1 is SGHRS and CDR2 is YFSETQ in the germline V gene. The CDR3 loop reads CASSPGQGDSGEQYF. Written as DNA, the CDR3 is TGCGCCAGCAGCCCCGGACAGGGGGACTCCGGCGAGCAGTACTTC.